The sequence of this T cell receptor beta chain was determined in a study of T cell repertoires in cytomegalovirus infection. On this clonotype: Antigen unknown.

A single record per CDR3 protein comes from TCRdb applying MiXCR to the reads. Of 400,000 to 550,000 distinct CDR3 sequences listed, roughly 10% were seen once; the top ten hold roughly 10%. Points from the study as a whole: Individuals carrying CMV plus the relevant HLA were identified by cumulative frequency of public TCR beta families.

The CDR3 runs to 19 residues. With V trimmed by 0 bases and J by 0 bases, 9 bases remained unmatched. Germline loops: CDR1 MGHRA, CDR2 YSYEKL. Sequencing was carried out using PBMCs. This chain connects TRBV4-1 to TRBJ1-5; 9 nucleotides match TRBD1. The sequence came from a human donor in good health (CMV status not recorded). Some clones in this sample may be carry-over from other donors' samples. CDR3 loop: CASSQDPRQGDYSNQPQHF. In nucleotides, the CDR3 is TGCGCCAGCAGCCAAGATCCGCGACAGGGGGATTATAGCAATCAGCCCCAGCATTTT.